Presented here are 20 T cell receptor beta chains from one specimen sequenced in a study of a mutant IDH1 vaccine in newly diagnosed glioma. Documented time point: week 5, during vaccination. Every vaccination contained 300 ug of the mutant IDH1 20-mer peptide and was paired with topical imiquimod. Libraries were prepared by immunoSEQ multiplex PCR; TCRdb keeps only in-frame clonotypes and omits some of them. Of roughly 28,000 clones listed, 70% to 90% are singletons. Antigens of these TCRs are unknown. The specimen comprised PBMCs, sampled from a glioma patient whose treatment included an IDH1 peptide vaccine. The receptor source for this set is a man younger than 35 with glioma.

The chain joins TRBV10-3 to TRBJ1-5, with 9 bases aligning to TRBD1. In germline, CDR1 is ENHRY, CDR2 SYGVKD. V trimming: 3 bases; J trimming: 6 bases; junction bases outside the gene matches: 6. CDR3 length: 15 residues. CDR3 nucleotides: TGTGCCATCAGTGAAGACAGGGGGGCGGTTCAGCCCCAGCATTTT. Protein: CAISEDRGAVQPQHF.

Comments on this clone: Other DNA sequences in this specimen translate into the identical CDR3. The genes are TRBV30 and TRBJ2-7, with 7 positions matching TRBD2. V was clipped by 3 bases and J by 2 bases; unmatched bases: 1. Per germline, CDR1 GTSNPN and CDR2 SVGIG (reference sequence). CDR3 length equals 12 residues. The CDR3, as DNA: TGTGCCTGGAGCAGCGGGGCCTACGAGCAGTACTTC. Translation gives CAWSSGAYEQYF.

The J gene is TRBJ2-7, the V gene TRBV7-2; perhaps TRBD2 as D (7 bases). V lost 5 bases and J lost 6, with 14 bases in between. Germline V lookup: CDR1 SGHTA, CDR2 FQGNSA. This CDR3 comprises 13 residues. The DNA of the CDR3 is TGTGCCAGCAGCAGTAGGGGGGGGCCCGAGCAGTACTTC. Amino acid sequence: CASSSRGGPEQYF. Using reference TRBV7-2 and TRBJ2-7 for the parts outside the CDR3, the full variable domain is GAGVSQSPSNKVTEKGKDVELRCDPISGHTALYWYRQSLGQGLEFLIYFQGNSAPDKSGLPSDRFSAERTGGSVSTLTIQRTQQEDSAVYLCASSSRGGPEQYFGPGTRLTVT.

The chain has TRBV30 and TRBJ1-5, with TRBD1 matching 9 bases. The CDR3 is made up of 13 amino acids. Per the germline V gene, CDR1 is GTSNPN and CDR2 is SVGIG (reference sequence). The trim removed 5 bases at V and 7 bases at J, leaving 6 bases unmatched. CDR3: CAWSTGGDQPQHF. For the CDR3, the DNA is TGTGCCTGGTCGACAGGGGGGGACCAGCCCCAGCATTTT.

The chain carries TRBV5-6 and TRBJ1-1; 7 nucleotides agree with TRBD1. V gave up 1 base and J gave up 5 bases; unmatched junction bases: 2. The CDR3 covers 13 residues. The V gene's germline CDR1 is SGHDT and CDR2 YYEEEE. DNA of the CDR3: TGTGCCAGCAGCTTGACAGGGGCAACTGAAGCTTTCTTT. Its protein product is CASSLTGATEAFF.

This clone turned up a few times. The chain has TRBV5-6 and TRBJ1-1; D might be TRBD1 (6 bases). The CDR3 is 15 amino acids. Trimming cost V 4 bases and J 1 base, with 14 bases left between them. CDR1 is SGHDT, CDR2 YYEEEE, per germline. CDR3 sequence: CASSHRQVRNTEAFF. The DNA for the CDR3 is TGTGCCAGCAGCCACCGACAGGTCCGGAACACTGAAGCTTTCTTT.

The rearrangement links TRBV7-2 to TRBJ2-5; D gene ambiguous. The germline V gene encodes CDR1 SGHTA and CDR2 FQGNSA. This CDR3 has 12 amino acids. V lost 5 bases and J lost 1, with 5 bases in between. The DNA of the CDR3 is TGTGCCAGCAGCCCCCTCCAAGAGACCCAGTACTTC. It yields the protein CASSPLQETQYF.

The rearrangement joins TRBV4-1 to TRBJ1-2; 11 bases align to TRBD1. This CDR3 spans 16 amino acids. V shed 4 bases, J shed 4 bases, and the junction held 8 bases outside the gene matches. The V gene's germline CDR1 is MGHRA and CDR2 YSYEKL. The CDR3 bases are TGCGCCAGCAGCCCCGGACAGGGGGCGTCGGGCTATGGCTACACCTTC. This gives the protein CASSPGQGASGYGYTF.

Only a few counts were recorded for this clone. This chain connects TRBV27 to TRBJ1-4; D possibly corresponds to TRBD1 (5 bases). The V and J ends lost 3 bases and 8 bases respectively, with 13 bases between them. The length of the CDR3 is 14 residues. Germline loops: CDR1 MNHEY, CDR2 SMNVEV (reference sequence). Written as DNA, the CDR3 is TGTGCCAGCAGTTTGGCGGGGGTAGGGGAAAAACTGTTTTTT. Amino acids: CASSLAGVGEKLFF.

The gene calls are TRBV5-6 and TRBJ2-5; the match to TRBD2 covers 8 bases. The CDR3 is 16 amino acids. Unmatched junction bases numbered 6, after V lost 1 base and J lost 1 base. CDR1 is SGHDT and CDR2 is YYEEEE in the germline V gene. CDR3 sequence (DNA): TGTGCCAGCAGCTTGTATAGACTAGCGTTCCAAGAGACCCAGTACTTC. Amino acid sequence: CASSLYRLAFQETQYF.

The chain carries TRBV30 and TRBJ2-2; TRBD2 aligns across 12 bases. The CDR3 runs 14 residues. Germline V lookup: CDR1 GTSNPN, CDR2 SVGIG (reference sequence). V lost 4 bases, J lost 7 bases, and 4 bases stayed unmatched. CDR3 in DNA: TGTGCCTGGACTAGCGGGAGGGGGAGCGGGGAGCTGTTTTTT. The encoded protein is CAWTSGRGSGELFF.

The count of this clone is one. V is TRBV18 and J is TRBJ1-3; weak D call: TRBD1 (6 bases). V lost 4 bases and J lost 0, with 7 bases in between. The CDR3 loop spans 14 amino acids. The germline gives CDR1 KGHSH, CDR2 LQKENI. The CDR3 DNA reads TGTGCCAGCTCACTGGACAGCTCTGGAAACACCATATATTTT. The encoded protein is CASSLDSSGNTIYF.

V and J are TRBV5-1 and TRBJ1-1; no clear D gene. V was trimmed by 0 bases and J by 1 base, leaving 4 bases between them. The CDR3 loop spans 13 amino acids. Germline V gives CDR1 SGHRS, CDR2 YFSETQ. The DNA of the CDR3 is TGCGCCAGCAGCTTGGGGGAGAACACTGAAGCTTTCTTT. This gives the protein CASSLGENTEAFF.

This clone was found once. The chain couples TRBV4-2 to TRBJ1-1; TRBD1 matches 8 bases. The junction had 2 bases not matched to a gene; V was cut back by 4 bases and J by 1 base. Germline assignment: CDR1 LGHNA and CDR2 YNFKEQ. This CDR3 has 14 residues. The CDR3 nucleotides are TGTGCCAGCAGCCGGACAGGGACGAACACTGAAGCTTTCTTT. It specifies CASSRTGTNTEAFF.

J is TRBJ1-2 and V is TRBV5-1, with TRBD1 identical over 9 bases. The CDR3 contains 15 residues. Germline V CDR1 and CDR2: SGHRS, YFSETQ. V was clipped by 3 bases and J by 5 bases; unmatched bases: 8. CDR3 residues: CASSSQQGAGYGYTF. CDR3 coding DNA: TGCGCCAGCAGCTCCCAACAGGGGGCGGGGTATGGCTACACCTTC.

The CDR3 coding sequence is TGTGCCTGGAGGGGTCGGGACAGGGGCCTCGGCTACACCTTC. Residues: CAWRGRDRGLGYTF. This chain joins TRBV30 and TRBJ1-2; 10 nucleotides agree with TRBD1. The CDR3 has 14 amino acids. J lost 8 bases, V lost 3 bases, and 9 bases had no gene match. CDR1 and CDR2 (germline): GTSNPN, SVGIG (reference sequence).

The genes are TRBV27 and TRBJ1-4; 7 bases are shared with TRBD1. Germline assignment: CDR1 MNHEY and CDR2 SMNVEV (reference sequence). V shed 2 bases and J 0 bases; nucleotides not matched to a gene: 6. This CDR3 has 17 amino acids. DNA for the CDR3: TGTGCCAGCAGTTTACGACAGGGATTTGCAACTAATGAAAAACTGTTTTTT. This translates into CASSLRQGFATNEKLFF.

The V call is TRBV19, the J call TRBJ1-5; TRBD1 matches 7 bases. Germline values: CDR1 LNHDA, CDR2 SQIVND (reference sequence). CDR3 size: 15 residues. V was pared by 3 bases and J by 2 bases, with 4 bases of the junction left unmatched. The CDR3 protein is CASSIGGTGNQPQHF. The DNA of the CDR3 is TGTGCCAGTAGTATTGGGGGGACAGGCAATCAGCCCCAGCATTTT.

The chain joins TRBV6-1 to TRBJ2-7; TRBD1 might be the D (6 bases). CDR1 MNHNS and CDR2 SASEGT come from the germline V gene. The CDR3 contains 13 residues. V lost 8 bases and J lost 4, with 15 bases in between. In DNA form, the CDR3 reads TGTGCCAGCCTGGACAGCAGCATATACGAGCAGTACTTC. Its translation is CASLDSSIYEQYF.

The genes are TRBV28 and TRBJ1-5; no clear D gene. CDR1 is MDHEN, CDR2 SYDVKM, per germline. V dropped 3 bases and J dropped 4 bases, with 7 bases sitting between them. The CDR3 extends over 13 amino acids. CDR3 region: CASSLAGNQPQHF. The CDR3, as DNA: TGTGCCAGCAGTTTGGCCGGGAATCAGCCCCAGCATTTT.